A single sample gave rise to the 16 T cell receptor beta chains below, sequenced in a study of blood T cell repertoires in COVID-19. Clones were read by immunoSEQ multiplex PCR, and TCRdb kept only the in-frame ones, dropping some. In the table there are about 190,000 clones, 88% of which are singletons. The sample comprised peripheral blood. The receptors stem from a woman between 40 and 50 years old who had recovered from COVID-19.

This rearrangement joins TRBV2 to TRBJ2-3, with 7 bases aligning to TRBD1. This CDR3 is built from 13 residues. Unmatched junction bases numbered 7, after V lost 7 bases and J lost 6 bases. CDR1 and CDR2 (germline): SNHLY, FYNNEI. The CDR3 protein is CASTTGWEDTQYF. CDR3 coding DNA: TGTGCCAGCACGACAGGGTGGGAGGATACGCAGTATTTT.

The rearrangement joins TRBV6-6 to TRBJ2-1; D remains ambiguous. V lost 1 base to trimming and J lost 4 bases, with 2 bases between them. The germline V gene has CDR1 MNHNY and CDR2 SVGAGI (reference sequence). The CDR3 runs to 12 residues. This chain's CDR3 is CASSYLYNEQFF. The CDR3 coding sequence is TGTGCCAGCAGTTACTTATACAATGAGCAGTTCTTC.

V gene TRBV7-6 combines with J gene TRBJ1-1; no clear D gene. Germline CDR1 SGHVS, CDR2 FNYEAQ. The CDR3 runs to 11 residues. V was shortened by 5 bases and J by 3 bases, with 4 bases between the two germline ends. The CDR3 loop reads CASSPYTEAFF. The CDR3 DNA reads TGTGCCAGCAGCCCGTACACTGAAGCTTTCTTT.

This chain joins TRBV30 and TRBJ2-2; possibly TRBD1 for D (5 bases). Germline CDR1 is GTSNPN and CDR2 is SVGIG (reference sequence). V lost 0 bases, J lost 2 bases, and 13 bases lay in between. The CDR3 runs to 16 residues. CDR3 residues: CAWSVLGQGNTGELFF. In DNA, the CDR3 is TGTGCCTGGAGTGTATTAGGGCAGGGTAACACCGGGGAGCTGTTTTTT.

The chain recombines TRBV12-3 or TRBV12-4 with TRBJ1-5; weak D call: TRBD1 (5 bases). The CDR3 runs to 13 residues. Trimming cost V 6 bases and J 7 bases, with 13 bases left between them. CDR3 sequence: CASSLIGEQPQHF. For the CDR3, the DNA is TGTGCCAGCAGCCTAATAGGGGAACAGCCCCAGCATTTT.

This clone turned up a few times. This specimen includes other DNA sequences encoding the same CDR3. The chain combines TRBV4-2 with TRBJ2-7, with 7 bases that match TRBD1. V lost 1 base, J lost 0 bases, and 0 bases stayed unmatched. The CDR3 extends over 14 amino acids. Per the germline V gene, CDR1 is LGHNA and CDR2 is YNFKEQ. CDR3 residues: CASSQGQGSYEQYF. The CDR3 DNA reads TGTGCCAGCAGCCAAGGACAGGGCTCCTACGAGCAGTACTTC.

This chain uses TRBV14 with TRBJ2-3; D is uncertain. The germline V and J ends were trimmed by 4 bases and 0 bases, with 8 bases remaining between them. Germline V gives CDR1 SGHDN, CDR2 FVKESK. This CDR3 is 14 amino acids long. The CDR3 reads CASSPRASTDTQYF. Written as DNA, the CDR3 is TGTGCCAGCAGCCCCCGCGCTAGCACAGATACGCAGTATTTT.

The chain has TRBV11-3 and TRBJ2-1; 9 nucleotides agree with TRBD2. The V gene's germline CDR1 is SGHNT and CDR2 YENEEA. The CDR3 has 17 residues. V lost 0 bases, J lost 0 bases, and 3 bases stayed unmatched. The CDR3 here is CASSLDIAGVSYNEQFF. The CDR3 DNA reads TGTGCCAGCAGCTTAGACATAGCGGGAGTCTCCTACAATGAGCAGTTCTTC. The whole variable domain, filled in from reference TRBV11-3 and TRBJ2-1, reads EAGVVQSPRYKIIEKKQPVAFWCNPISGHNTLYWYLQNLGQGPELLIRYENEEAVDDSQLPKDRFSAERLKGVDSTLKIQPAELGDSAVYLCASSLDIAGVSYNEQFFGPGTRLTVL.

CDR3 sequence: CATSRDLAGGFGGELFF. In nucleotides, the CDR3 is TGTGCCACCAGCAGAGATCTGGCAGGGGGGTTCGGCGGGGAGCTGTTTTTT. The gene calls are TRBV15 and TRBJ2-2; the D gene is possibly TRBD1 (7 bases). The CDR3 has 17 residues. V was pared by 0 bases and J by 7 bases, with 18 bases between. The germline CDR1 and CDR2 sequences are LNHNV and YYDKDF (reference sequence).

The CDR3 loop is CATSGKGVYNEQFF. The CDR3 DNA follows: TGTGCCACCAGTGGGAAAGGGGTTTACAATGAGCAGTTCTTC. The rearrangement joins TRBV15 to TRBJ2-1; weak D call: TRBD1 (5 bases). From germline, CDR1 is LNHNV and CDR2 YYDKDF (reference sequence). The CDR3 has 14 amino acids. V lost 6 bases and J 4 bases, leaving 13 bases between the germline ends.

V and J are TRBV7-8 and TRBJ1-3; 7 nucleotides align to TRBD1. Germline CDR1 SGHVS, CDR2 FQNEAQ. The CDR3 has 14 amino acids. Germline trimming cut 3 bases from V and 2 bases from J; bases unmatched to any gene: 1. The CDR3 reads CASSFGTAGNTIYF. The CDR3 DNA reads as TGTGCCAGCAGCTTCGGGACAGCTGGAAACACCATATATTTT.

The chain carries TRBV5-1 and TRBJ1-1, with D unresolved. V was pared by 0 bases and J by 8 bases, with 8 bases between. The CDR3 loop spans 12 amino acids. The germline V gene encodes CDR1 SGHRS and CDR2 YFSETQ. This CDR3 reads CASSLGHLEAFF. The CDR3 nucleotides are TGCGCCAGCAGCTTGGGCCACCTAGAAGCTTTCTTT. The whole variable domain, remainder taken from reference TRBV5-1 and TRBJ1-1, is KAGVTQTPRYLIKTRGQQVTLSCSPISGHRSVSWYQQTPGQGLQFLFEYFSETQRNKGNFPGRFSGRQFSNSRSEMNVSTLELGDSALYLCASSLGHLEAFFGQGTRLTVV.

This chain uses TRBV6-1 with TRBJ2-3; 14 bases fit TRBD2. Germline CDR1 is MNHNS and CDR2 is SASEGT. This CDR3 has 16 residues. Trimming at V came to 3 bases and at J to 3 bases, leaving 2 bases not matched to a gene. This chain's CDR3 is CASSDGTSGRTDTQYF. The CDR3 DNA reads TGTGCCAGCAGTGATGGGACTAGCGGGAGAACAGATACGCAGTATTTT.

The chain couples TRBV28 to TRBJ2-1; the match to TRBD2 covers 7 bases. Germline CDR1 and CDR2: MDHEN and SYDVKM. CDR3 length: 17 residues. V lost 6 bases, J lost 3 bases, and 14 bases stayed unmatched. The DNA of the CDR3 is TGTGCCAGCAGGCCGCGATTTGGCGGGAGTAACTACAATGAGCAGTTCTTC. It codes for CASRPRFGGSNYNEQFF.

This chain uses TRBV11-2 with TRBJ2-5, with 10 bases that match TRBD2. Germline V CDR1 and CDR2: SGHAT, FQNNGV. The CDR3 spans 18 residues. The V and J ends lost 1 base and 1 base, in that order; junction bases with no gene match: 9. CDR3 in amino acids: CASSLVRGSGRPQETQYF. CDR3 sequence (DNA): TGTGCCAGCAGCTTAGTTCGTGGTAGCGGGAGGCCCCAAGAGACCCAGTACTTC.

The gene calls are TRBV7-3 and TRBJ1-1; 8 bases align to TRBD1. In germline, CDR1 is SGHTA, CDR2 FQGTGA. Trimming cost V 5 bases and J 4 bases; bases outside gene matches: 6. This CDR3 has 14 amino acids. CDR3: CASSTGQGSTEAFF. The CDR3 DNA follows: TGTGCCAGCAGCACCGGACAGGGTAGCACTGAAGCTTTCTTT.